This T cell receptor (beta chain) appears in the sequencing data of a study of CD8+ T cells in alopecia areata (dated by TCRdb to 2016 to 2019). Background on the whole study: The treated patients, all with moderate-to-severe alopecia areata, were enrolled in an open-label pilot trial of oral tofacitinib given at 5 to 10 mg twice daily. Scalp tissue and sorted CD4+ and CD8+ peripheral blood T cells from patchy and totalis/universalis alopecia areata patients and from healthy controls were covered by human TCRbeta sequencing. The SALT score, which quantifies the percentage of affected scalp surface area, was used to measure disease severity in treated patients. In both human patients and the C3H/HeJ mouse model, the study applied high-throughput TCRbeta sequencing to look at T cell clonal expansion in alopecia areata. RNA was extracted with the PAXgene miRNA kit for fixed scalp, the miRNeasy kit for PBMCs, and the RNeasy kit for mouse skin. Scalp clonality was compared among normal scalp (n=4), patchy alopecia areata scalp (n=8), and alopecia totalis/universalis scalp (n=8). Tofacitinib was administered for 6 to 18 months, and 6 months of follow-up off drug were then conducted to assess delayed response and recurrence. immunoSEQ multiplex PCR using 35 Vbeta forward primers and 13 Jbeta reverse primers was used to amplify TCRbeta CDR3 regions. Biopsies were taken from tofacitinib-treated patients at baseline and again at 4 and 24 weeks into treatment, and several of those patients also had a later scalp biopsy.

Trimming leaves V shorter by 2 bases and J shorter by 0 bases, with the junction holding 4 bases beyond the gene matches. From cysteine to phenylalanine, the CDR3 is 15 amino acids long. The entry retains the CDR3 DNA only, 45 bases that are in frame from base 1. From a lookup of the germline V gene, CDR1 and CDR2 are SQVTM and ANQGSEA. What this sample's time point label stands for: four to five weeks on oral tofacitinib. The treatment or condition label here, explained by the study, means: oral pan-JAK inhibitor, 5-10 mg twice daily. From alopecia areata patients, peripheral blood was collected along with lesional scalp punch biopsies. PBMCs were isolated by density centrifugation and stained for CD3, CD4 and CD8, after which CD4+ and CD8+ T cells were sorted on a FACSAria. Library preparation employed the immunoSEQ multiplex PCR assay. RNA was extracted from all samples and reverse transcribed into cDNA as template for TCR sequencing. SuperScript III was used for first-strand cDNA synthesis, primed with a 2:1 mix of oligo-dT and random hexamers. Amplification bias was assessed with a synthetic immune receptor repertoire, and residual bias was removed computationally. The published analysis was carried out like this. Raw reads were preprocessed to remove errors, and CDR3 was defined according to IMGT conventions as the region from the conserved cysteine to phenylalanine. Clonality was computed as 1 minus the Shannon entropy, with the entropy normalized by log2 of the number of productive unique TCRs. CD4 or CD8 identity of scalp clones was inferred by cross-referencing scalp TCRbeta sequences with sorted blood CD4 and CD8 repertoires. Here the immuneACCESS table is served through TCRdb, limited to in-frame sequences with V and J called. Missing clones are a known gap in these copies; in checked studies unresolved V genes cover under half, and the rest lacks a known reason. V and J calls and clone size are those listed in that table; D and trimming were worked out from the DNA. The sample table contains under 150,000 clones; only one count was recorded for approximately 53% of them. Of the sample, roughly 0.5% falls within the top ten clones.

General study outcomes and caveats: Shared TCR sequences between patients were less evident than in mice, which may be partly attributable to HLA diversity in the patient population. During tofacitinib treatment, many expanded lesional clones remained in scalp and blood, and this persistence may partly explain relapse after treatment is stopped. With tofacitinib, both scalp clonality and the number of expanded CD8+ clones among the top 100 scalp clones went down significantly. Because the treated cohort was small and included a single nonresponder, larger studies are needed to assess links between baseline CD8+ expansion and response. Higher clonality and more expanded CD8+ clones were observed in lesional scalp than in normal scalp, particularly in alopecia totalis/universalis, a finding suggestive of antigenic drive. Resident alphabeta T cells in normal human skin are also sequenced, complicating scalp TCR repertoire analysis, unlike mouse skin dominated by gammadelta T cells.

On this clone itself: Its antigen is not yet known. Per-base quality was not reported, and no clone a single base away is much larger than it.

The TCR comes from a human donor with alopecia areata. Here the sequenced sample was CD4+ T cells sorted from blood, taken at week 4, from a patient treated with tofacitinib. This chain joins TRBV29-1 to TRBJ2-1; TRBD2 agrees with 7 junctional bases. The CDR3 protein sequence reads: CSVEWDYPSYNEQFF. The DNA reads TGCAGCGTTGAATGGGACTATCCCTCCTACAATGAGCAGTTCTTC.